The 20 T cell receptor beta chains reported below all come from one sample, sequenced in a study of a mutant IDH1 vaccine in newly diagnosed glioma. Time point specified: week 35, safety follow-up. In the vaccine, a single dose held 300 ug of the mutant IDH1 20-mer peptide, along with topical imiquimod. Antigens of these TCRs are unknown. Some clones are missing from TCRdb's copy, which holds only in-frame ones; the method was immunoSEQ multiplex PCR. Among approximately 50,000 clones listed, less than 90% were seen once. The sequencing used PBMCs, collected from a glioma patient whose treatment included an IDH1 peptide vaccine. The receptors here all came from a man aged 40-49 years with glioma.

V gene TRBV6-5 combines with J gene TRBJ2-7; D is uncertain. This CDR3 comprises 14 residues. The germline CDR1 and CDR2 sequences are MNHEY and SVGAGI. Trimming took 0 bases from V and 3 from J, leaving 9 bases between them. CDR3 nucleotides: TGTGCCAGCAGTTACTCGAGACCCGACTACGAGCAGTACTTC. Amino acids: CASSYSRPDYEQYF.

J is TRBJ1-4 and V is TRBV7-2, with a weak D call TRBD1 (6 bases). Trimming took 4 bases from V and 16 from J, leaving 16 bases between them. The CDR3 spans 12 residues. Germline lookup yields CDR1 SGHTA and CDR2 FQGNSA. CDR3 nucleotides: TGTGCCAGCAGCTACTTTGGGGGGCGCGAGTTTTTT. Protein: CASSYFGGREFF.

CDR3 in amino acids: CASSTGQAYPAEAFF. The CDR3 coding sequence is TGTGCCAGCAGTACCGGGCAGGCCTACCCCGCGGAAGCTTTCTTT. This chain links TRBV6-1 with TRBJ1-1; D is undetermined. This CDR3 region has 15 residues. V was trimmed by 5 bases and J by 8 bases, leaving 21 bases between them. In germline, CDR1 is MNHNS, CDR2 SASEGT.

The genes are TRBV7-9 and TRBJ2-7; 8 bases map to TRBD1. J lost 9 bases, V lost 5 bases, and 18 bases had no gene match. There are 16 residues in the CDR3. Germline V lookup: CDR1 SEHNR, CDR2 FQNEAQ (reference sequence). The CDR3 protein is CASSPVVGTGPTGQYF. For the CDR3, the DNA is TGTGCCAGCAGCCCGGTGGTAGGGACAGGTCCTACAGGGCAGTACTTC.

The CDR3 DNA sequence: TGTGCCAGCAGCTCTAATTCGGCAGCCCAGCATTTT. This translates into CASSSNSAAQHF. The chain combines TRBV7-9 with TRBJ1-5; D gene uncertain. The V gene lost 4 bases and the J gene lost 11 bases, with 12 bases spanning the gap. The CDR3 spans 12 residues. The germline CDR1 and CDR2 sequences are SEHNR and FQNEAQ (reference sequence). Full variable domain (outside the CDR3, taken from reference TRBV7-9 and TRBJ1-5): DTGVSQNPRHKITKRGQNVTFRCDPISEHNRLYWYRQTLGQGPEFLTYFQNEAQLEKSRLLSDRFSAERPKGSFSTLEIQRTEQGDSAMYLCASSSNSAAQHFGDGTRLSIL.

There are a few counts of this clone. The chain combines TRBV7-2 with TRBJ1-1; D not certain. Germline V gives CDR1 SGHTA, CDR2 FQGNSA. This CDR3 is 14 amino acids long. With 1 base removed from V and 2 bases from J, the gap between germline ends came to 8 bases. The DNA for the CDR3 is TGTGCCAGCAGCTTAGGACCGACCAACACTGAAGCTTTCTTT. Amino acids: CASSLGPTNTEAFF.

The CDR3 DNA reads TGTGCCAGCAGCCTCGGACGAGGAGGGAATCAGCCCCAGCATTTT. It specifies CASSLGRGGNQPQHF. The J gene is TRBJ1-5, the V gene TRBV6-6; D is ambiguous. Germline V lookup: CDR1 MNHNY, CDR2 SVGAGI (reference sequence). There are 15 residues in the CDR3. The V gene lost 6 bases and the J gene lost 4 bases, with 16 bases spanning the gap.

This rearrangement joins TRBV28 to TRBJ2-7; TRBD1 is a possible D gene (6 bases). Looked up from germline, CDR1 is MDHEN and CDR2 is SYDVKM. The CDR3 has 13 amino acids. Trimming cost V 5 bases and J 2 bases, with 10 bases left between them. The CDR3 bases are TGTGCCAGCAGTCTAGGACAGCCCTACGAGCAGTACTTC. This sequence encodes CASSLGQPYEQYF.

The V call is TRBV29-1, the J call TRBJ2-7; tentative D call: TRBD1 (6 bases). V was shortened by 5 bases and J by 5 bases, with 22 bases between the two germline ends. The germline V gene encodes CDR1 SQVTM and CDR2 ANQGSEA. CDR3 length: 15 residues. The CDR3 reads CSVRGISGGQNEQYF. The DNA of the CDR3 is TGCAGCGTTAGAGGGATTTCAGGAGGACAGAACGAGCAGTACTTC.

J is TRBJ2-1 and V is TRBV5-8; TRBD1 aligns across 7 bases. V shed 1 base and J 4 bases; nucleotides not matched to a gene: 8. This CDR3 spans 16 amino acids. CDR1 SGHTS and CDR2 YDEGEE come from the germline V gene. The CDR3 DNA follows: TGTGCCAGCAGCTTGTCGACTGCCAGGGGGTACAATGAGCAGTTCTTC. It translates to CASSLSTARGYNEQFF.

The CDR3 DNA follows: TGTGCCAGCAGTGGGACTCTGACAGACTCCCGTGAAAAACTGTTTTTT. Residues: CASSGTLTDSREKLFF. V gene TRBV6-1 combines with J gene TRBJ1-4; maybe TRBD1 (5 bases). Trimming stripped 4 bases from V and 7 bases from J, with 19 bases between. Germline values: CDR1 MNHNS, CDR2 SASEGT. This CDR3 has 16 residues.

The chain combines TRBV9 with TRBJ2-1; 10 nucleotides match TRBD1. The germline V gene has CDR1 SGDLS and CDR2 YYNGEE. This CDR3 has 17 amino acids. The junction had 7 bases not matched to a gene; V was cut back by 3 bases and J by 1 base. CDR3 DNA sequence: TGTGCCAGCAGCGCCGACAGGGGGCGCGGATCCTACAATGAGCAGTTCTTC. Translation: CASSADRGRGSYNEQFF.

The rearrangement joins TRBV9 to TRBJ2-7, with TRBD2 matching 10 bases. Trimming removed 4 bases from V and 3 bases from J; junction bases left unmatched: 4. The CDR3 has 14 residues. Germline CDR1 SGDLS, CDR2 YYNGEE. CDR3 DNA sequence: TGTGCCAGCAGCCTGCGGACTAGCGGCTACGAGCAGTACTTC. Protein: CASSLRTSGYEQYF.

The chain is built from TRBV10-3 and TRBJ2-1; D is perhaps TRBD1 or TRBD2 (6 bases each). This CDR3 is 15 amino acids long. Germline V CDR1 and CDR2: ENHRY, SYGVKD. V shed 5 bases and J shed 6 bases, with 17 bases lying between them. CDR3 sequence reads: CAISQAGRGGNEQFF. The CDR3 DNA reads TGTGCCATCAGTCAGGCGGGAAGAGGGGGCAATGAGCAGTTCTTC.

The chain couples TRBV7-9 to TRBJ1-5; perhaps TRBD1 as D (6 bases). Germline loops: CDR1 SEHNR, CDR2 FQNEAQ (reference sequence). The germline V and J ends were trimmed by 5 bases and 4 bases, with 12 bases remaining between them. This CDR3 has 14 residues. The CDR3 coding sequence is TGTGCCAGCAGCACTTCACAGGGAAATCAGCCCCAGCATTTT. It encodes CASSTSQGNQPQHF.

CDR3 sequence reads: CASSLAVEQFF. The CDR3 DNA sequence: TGTGCCAGCAGCTTAGCCGTGGAGCAGTTCTTC. The chain combines TRBV7-2 with TRBJ2-1; no clear D gene. CDR3 length equals 11 residues. The V gene lost 0 bases and the J gene lost 10 bases, with 4 bases spanning the gap. Germline V lookup: CDR1 SGHTA, CDR2 FQGNSA.

This clone appeared a few times. The chain is built from TRBV19 and TRBJ1-1; D is possibly TRBD1 (6 bases). The CDR3 runs 14 residues. V was cut by 7 bases and J by 1 base, with 13 bases left in between. The V gene's germline CDR1 is LNHDA and CDR2 SQIVND (reference sequence). The CDR3, as DNA: TGTGCCAGTATAAAGCTACAGGGGAACACTGAAGCTTTCTTT. Translating gives CASIKLQGNTEAFF.

V and J are TRBV5-1 and TRBJ2-3; the D is unclear. Germline assignment: CDR1 SGHRS and CDR2 YFSETQ. The CDR3 is made up of 13 amino acids. Deletions cut 4 bases from V and 6 bases from J, with 12 bases between. The CDR3 DNA sequence: TGCGCCAGCAGCCCGGACGGTTGGGATACGCAGTATTTT. Translating gives CASSPDGWDTQYF.

The chain uses TRBV27 and TRBJ2-4, with 13 positions matching TRBD2. Germline CDR1 MNHEY, CDR2 SMNVEV (reference sequence). Trimming cost V 3 bases and J 3 bases; bases outside gene matches: 23. The CDR3 sequence is 23 residues long. CDR3 sequence reads: CASSFRRPTPGLAGLGDKNIQYF. The DNA for the CDR3 is TGTGCCAGCAGTTTTAGGAGGCCAACGCCGGGACTAGCGGGGTTGGGGGACAAAAACATTCAGTACTTC.

The chain combines TRBV18 with TRBJ2-3; 8 nucleotides agree with TRBD1. This CDR3 has 15 amino acids. J gave up 2 bases and V 1 base, and 2 bases lay outside the gene matches. CDR1 and CDR2 from the germline V gene are KGHSH and LQKENI. CDR3 amino acids: CASSPRTGPTDTQYF. DNA for the CDR3: TGTGCCAGCTCACCACGGACAGGGCCCACAGATACGCAGTATTTT.